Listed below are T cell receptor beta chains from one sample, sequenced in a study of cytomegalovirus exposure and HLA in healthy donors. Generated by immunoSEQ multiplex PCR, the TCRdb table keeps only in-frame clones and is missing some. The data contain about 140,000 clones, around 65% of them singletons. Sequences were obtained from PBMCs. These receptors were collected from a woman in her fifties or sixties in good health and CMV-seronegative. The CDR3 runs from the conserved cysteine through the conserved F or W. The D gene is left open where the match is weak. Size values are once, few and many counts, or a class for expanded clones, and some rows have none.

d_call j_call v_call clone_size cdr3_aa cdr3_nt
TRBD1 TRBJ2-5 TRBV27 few CASSLSRTGGSETQYF TGTGCCAGCAGTTTATCACGGACAGGGGGGTCAGAGACCCAGTACTTC
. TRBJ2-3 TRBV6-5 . CASSLGAGDTQYF TGTGCCAGCAGCCTGGGGGCCGGAGATACGCAGTATTTT
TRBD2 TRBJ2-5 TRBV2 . CASIRERTSGRGETQYF TGTGCCAGCATCCGCGAACGGACTAGCGGGAGGGGGGAGACCCAGTACTTC
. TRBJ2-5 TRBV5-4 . CASTPPGSRQETQYF TGTGCCAGCACCCCGCCGGGGTCAAGGCAAGAGACCCAGTACTTC
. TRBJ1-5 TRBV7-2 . CASSLASQGLREPQHF TGTGCCAGCAGCTTAGCGTCCCAAGGCCTCCGGGAGCCCCAGCATTTT
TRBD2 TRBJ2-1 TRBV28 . CASSYERDYNEQFF TGTGCCAGCAGTTATGAGCGGGACTACAATGAGCAGTTCTTC
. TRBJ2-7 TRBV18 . CASSPTAGGVDEQYF TGTGCCAGCTCCCCAACGGCCGGGGGAGTCGACGAGCAGTACTTC
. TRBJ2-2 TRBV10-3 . CAITAVNTGELFF TGTGCCATTACAGCAGTTAACACCGGGGAGCTGTTTTTT
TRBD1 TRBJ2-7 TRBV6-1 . CASRVQGQGSYEQYF TGTGCCAGCAGGGTCCAGGGACAGGGTTCCTACGAGCAGTACTTC
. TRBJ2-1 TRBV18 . CASSEGNEQFF TGTGCCAGCTCTGAGGGCAATGAGCAGTTCTTC
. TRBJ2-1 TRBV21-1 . CASSKVPRSSYNEQFF TGTGCCAGCAGCAAAGTGCCTCGGAGCTCCTACAATGAGCAGTTCTTC
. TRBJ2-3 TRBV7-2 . CASSLLLAPTDTQYF TGTGCCAGCAGCCTCCTACTAGCCCCCACAGATACGCAGTATTTT
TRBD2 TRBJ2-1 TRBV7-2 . CASSLGLAMGEQFF TGTGCCAGCAGCTTAGGACTAGCAATGGGTGAGCAGTTCTTC
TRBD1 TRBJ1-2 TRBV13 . CASSYGRQGGYGYTF TGTGCCAGCAGCTACGGCCGGCAGGGGGGATATGGCTACACCTTC
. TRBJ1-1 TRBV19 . CATYGGVGTEAFF TGTGCCACCTACGGAGGGGTGGGCACTGAAGCTTTCTTT
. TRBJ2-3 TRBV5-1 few CASSAGRRTTDTQYF TGCGCCAGCAGCGCGGGACGGAGGACTACAGATACGCAGTATTTT
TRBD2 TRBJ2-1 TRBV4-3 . CASSPQTSGARQFF TGCGCCAGCAGCCCCCAGACTAGCGGGGCTCGGCAGTTCTTC
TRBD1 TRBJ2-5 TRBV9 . CASSVGQGWEETQYF TGTGCCAGCAGCGTAGGACAGGGTTGGGAGGAGACCCAGTACTTC
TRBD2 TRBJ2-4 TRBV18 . CASSPGALAVQRDIQYF TGTGCCAGCTCACCAGGCGCACTAGCGGTTCAACGGGACATTCAGTACTTC
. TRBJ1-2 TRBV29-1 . CTTSGDYGYTF TGCACGACCTCAGGGGACTATGGCTACACCTTC
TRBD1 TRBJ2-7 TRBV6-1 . CAIPLGQGGEQYF TGTGCCATCCCGTTGGGACAGGGGGGAGAGCAGTACTTC
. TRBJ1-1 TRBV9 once CASSGRLGGGTEAFF TGTGCCAGCAGCGGACGGTTAGGGGGGGGGACTGAAGCTTTCTTT
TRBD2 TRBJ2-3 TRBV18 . CASSGTRPSTDTQYF TGTGCCAGCTCAGGGACTAGACCTAGCACAGATACGCAGTATTTT
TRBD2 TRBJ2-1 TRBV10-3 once CAISRLAGGTPNEQFF TGTGCCATCAGTAGACTAGCGGGGGGGACCCCCAATGAGCAGTTCTTC
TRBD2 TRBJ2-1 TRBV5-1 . CASSSRGDEQFF TGCGCCAGCAGCTCCCGGGGGGACGAGCAGTTCTTC